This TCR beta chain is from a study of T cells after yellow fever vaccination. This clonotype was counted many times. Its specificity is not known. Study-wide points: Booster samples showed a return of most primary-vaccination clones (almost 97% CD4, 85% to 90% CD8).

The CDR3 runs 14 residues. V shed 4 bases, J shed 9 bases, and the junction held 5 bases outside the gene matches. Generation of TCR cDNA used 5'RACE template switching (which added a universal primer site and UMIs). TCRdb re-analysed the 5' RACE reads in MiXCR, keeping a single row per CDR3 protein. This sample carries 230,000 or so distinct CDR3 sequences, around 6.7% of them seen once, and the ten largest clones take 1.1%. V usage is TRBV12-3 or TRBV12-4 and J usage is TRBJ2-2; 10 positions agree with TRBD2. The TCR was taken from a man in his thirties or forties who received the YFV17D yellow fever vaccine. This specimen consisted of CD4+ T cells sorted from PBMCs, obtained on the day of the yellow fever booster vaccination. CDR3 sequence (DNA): TGTGCCAGCAGTTCGGGACTAGCGTCTCGGGAGCTGTTTTTT. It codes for CASSSGLASRELFF.